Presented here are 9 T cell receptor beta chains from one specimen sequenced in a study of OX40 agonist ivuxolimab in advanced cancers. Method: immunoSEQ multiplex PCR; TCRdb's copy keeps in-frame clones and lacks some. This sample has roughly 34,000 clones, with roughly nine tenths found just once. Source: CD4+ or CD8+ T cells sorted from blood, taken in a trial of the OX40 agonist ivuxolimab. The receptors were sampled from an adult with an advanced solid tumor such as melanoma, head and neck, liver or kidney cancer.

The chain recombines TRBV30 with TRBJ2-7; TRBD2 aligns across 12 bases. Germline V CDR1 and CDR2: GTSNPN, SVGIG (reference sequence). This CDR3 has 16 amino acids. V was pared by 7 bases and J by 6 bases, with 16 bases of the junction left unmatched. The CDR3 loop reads CALGRGLAGSLVEQYF. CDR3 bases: TGTGCCTTGGGACGCGGACTAGCGGGATCCCTTGTCGAGCAGTACTTC.

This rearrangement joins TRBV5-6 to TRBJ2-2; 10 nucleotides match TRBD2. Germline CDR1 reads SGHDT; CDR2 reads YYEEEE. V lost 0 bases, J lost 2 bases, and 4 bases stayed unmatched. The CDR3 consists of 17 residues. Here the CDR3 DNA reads TGTGCCAGCAGCTTGGCACTAGCGGGGACCAACACCGGGGAGCTGTTTTTT. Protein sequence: CASSLALAGTNTGELFF.

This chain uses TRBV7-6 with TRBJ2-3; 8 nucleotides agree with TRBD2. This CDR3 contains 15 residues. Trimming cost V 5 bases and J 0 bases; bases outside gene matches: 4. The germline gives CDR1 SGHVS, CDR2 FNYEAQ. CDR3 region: CASSRSGSSTDTQYF. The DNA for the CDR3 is TGTGCCAGCAGCCGCAGCGGGAGTAGCACAGATACGCAGTATTTT. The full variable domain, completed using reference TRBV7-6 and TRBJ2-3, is GAGVSQSPRYKVTKRGQDVALRCDPISGHVSLYWYRQALGQGPEFLTYFNYEAQQDKSGLPNDRFSAERPEGSISTLTIQRTEQRDSAMYRCASSRSGSSTDTQYFGPGTRLTVL.

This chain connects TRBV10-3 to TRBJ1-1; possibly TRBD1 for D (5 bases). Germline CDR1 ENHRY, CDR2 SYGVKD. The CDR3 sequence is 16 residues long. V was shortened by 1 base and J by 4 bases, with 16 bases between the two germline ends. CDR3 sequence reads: CAISELRGRGGTEAFF. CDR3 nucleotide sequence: TGTGCCATCAGTGAGTTGAGGGGTCGGGGTGGCACTGAAGCTTTCTTT.

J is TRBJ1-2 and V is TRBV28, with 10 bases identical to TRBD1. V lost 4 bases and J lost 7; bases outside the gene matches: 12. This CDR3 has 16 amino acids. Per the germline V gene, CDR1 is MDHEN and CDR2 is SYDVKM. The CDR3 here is CASSSTGRQGARGYTF. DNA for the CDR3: TGTGCCAGCAGTTCAACTGGCCGACAGGGGGCTCGTGGCTACACCTTC.

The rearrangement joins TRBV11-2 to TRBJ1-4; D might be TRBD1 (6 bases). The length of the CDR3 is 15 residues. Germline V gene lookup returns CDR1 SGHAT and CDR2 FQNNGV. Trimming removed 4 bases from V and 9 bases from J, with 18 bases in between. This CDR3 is CASSSDRGQTQKLFF. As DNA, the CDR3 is TGTGCCAGCAGCTCGGACCGTGGACAGACGCAAAAACTGTTTTTT. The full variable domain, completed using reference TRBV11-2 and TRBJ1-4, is EAGVAQSPRYKIIEKRQSVAFWCNPISGHATLYWYQQILGQGPKLLIQFQNNGVVDDSQLPKDRFSAERLKGVDSTLKIQPAKLEDSAVYLCASSSDRGQTQKLFFGSGTQLSVL.

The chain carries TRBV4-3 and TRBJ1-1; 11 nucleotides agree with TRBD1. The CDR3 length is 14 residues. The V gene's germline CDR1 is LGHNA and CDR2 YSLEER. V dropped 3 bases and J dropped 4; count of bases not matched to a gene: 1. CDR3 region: CASSQGQGVTEAFF. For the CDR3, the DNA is TGCGCCAGCAGCCAGGGACAGGGGGTCACTGAAGCTTTCTTT.

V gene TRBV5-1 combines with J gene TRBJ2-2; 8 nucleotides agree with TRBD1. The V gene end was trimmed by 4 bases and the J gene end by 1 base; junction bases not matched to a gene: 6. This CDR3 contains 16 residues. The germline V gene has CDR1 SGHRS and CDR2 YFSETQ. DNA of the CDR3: TGCGCCAGCAGCCCTACCGGGACAGGGAACACCGGGGAGCTGTTTTTT. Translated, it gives CASSPTGTGNTGELFF.

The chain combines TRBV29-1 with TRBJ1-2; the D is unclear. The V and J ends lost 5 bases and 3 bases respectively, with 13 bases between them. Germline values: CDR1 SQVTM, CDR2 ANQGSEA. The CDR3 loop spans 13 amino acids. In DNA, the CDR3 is TGCAGCGTTCTGAGAGGGTCGGACTATGGCTACACCTTC. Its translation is CSVLRGSDYGYTF.